The source of this T cell receptor (delta chain) is a study of Vδ1+ human thymocytes (dated 2018 in TCRdb). About the investigation overall: mRNA-level TRG and TRD CDR3 repertoires of highly purified Vdelta1+ thymocytes from young children were characterised as a data resource. Earlier work had validated the multiplex-based CDR3 amplicon strategy against 5'RACE-based methods for generating CDR3 amplicons. The paper as a whole reports these results and caveats: No clustering by age or sex was observed, so analyses did not stratify donors by these variables. Many TRG clonotypes were found to be shared between donors (up to about 6.9x10^3), whereas TRD repertoires were found to be essentially private (max about 120 shared). The thymic TRG and TRD repertoires appeared highly polyclonal, with Gaussian CDR3 length distributions, in contrast to the oligoclonal repertoires of peripheral blood. The use of highly purified populations and single-cell validation was advised by the authors, since misinterpretation of bulk repertoire data could be caused by unexpected Vdelta2 sequences. Although sort purity was high, approximately 21% of thymic TRD sequences were Vdelta2 (with a few Vdelta3), in contrast to the peripheral blood Vdelta1+ controls.

RNA extraction was carried out with the RNeasy mini kit, and reverse transcription was then done using Superscript III. To generate the CDR3 amplicons, a multiplex PCR was run using pooled V-gene forward primers together with a constant-region reverse primer that carried Illumina adaptor overhangs. After gel purification, amplicons were indexed with Nextera index primers over approximately 8 extra PCR cycles and were then purified with AMPure XP beads. Libraries were sequenced on an Illumina MiSeq with paired-end 250 bp reads, dual indexing and roughly 20% PhiX spike-in. The study's processing was this. Reads were quality checked with FastQC, and TRG read pairs were merged with ea-utils fastq-join. Sequences were annotated with IMGT/HighV-QUEST, keeping only productive sequences with unambiguous V-gene assignment; clonotypes were defined by identical CDR3 sequence. For downstream analysis, the tools were VDJtools 1.1.1, tcR 2.2.3, Treemap and vegan Shannon diversity in R 3.4.4. Clones were re-identified by TCRdb from the public reads with CATT, and rows with the same DNA were merged. The V and J calls here are based on TCRdb, not the publication. The sample contains about 73,000 delta-chain clones, roughly a third of them found a single time. Clones ranked in the top ten supply approximately 0.25% of the sample.

Thymic samples were depleted of alphabeta T cells, then CD3+ TCRVdelta1+ TCRVdelta2- thymocytes were FACS-sorted. The purity of the sorted Vdelta1+ thymocytes fell between roughly 97% and 99.6%. The thymic specimens were obtained from several paediatric patients, aged roughly 5 days to 16 months, who were having corrective cardiac surgery. After the thymic tissue was dispersed, mononuclear cells were isolated using a Histopaque-1077 density gradient. For staining, the antibodies used were anti-TCRVdelta1 clone TS8.2, anti-TCRVdelta2 clone B6, anti-CD3 clone HIT3a and anti-TCRalphabeta clone IP26. V gives up 0 bases and J gives up 10 bases, and the segment between their germline ends measures 24 bases. Taken from the germline V gene, the CDR1 and CDR2 loops are TSWWSYY and QGS. From the cysteine up to the phenylalanine, the CDR3 has a length of 17 residues. The sequence is cut down to CDR3 DNA, 51 bases in frame from base 1.

Details on this clone: The clone's antigen remains unknown. Base-call qualities are not available, and no considerably larger clone is one nucleotide away.

The sample comprised Vdelta1+ gamma-delta thymocytes from the thymus. The cell subset or site tag for this specimen amounts to: FACS-sorted CD3+ TCRalphabeta- TCRVdelta1+ TCRVdelta2- thymocytes. Here the chain combines TRDV1 and TRDJ1; possibly the D gene is TRDD3, per 6 matching bases. The receptor comes from a boy in the first two years of life who had congenital heart surgery. The CDR3 protein sequence reads: CALGELEAVGPYGGLIF. The DNA sequence is TGTGCTCTTGGGGAACTAGAGGCGGTGGGACCTTATGGGGGACTCATCTTT.